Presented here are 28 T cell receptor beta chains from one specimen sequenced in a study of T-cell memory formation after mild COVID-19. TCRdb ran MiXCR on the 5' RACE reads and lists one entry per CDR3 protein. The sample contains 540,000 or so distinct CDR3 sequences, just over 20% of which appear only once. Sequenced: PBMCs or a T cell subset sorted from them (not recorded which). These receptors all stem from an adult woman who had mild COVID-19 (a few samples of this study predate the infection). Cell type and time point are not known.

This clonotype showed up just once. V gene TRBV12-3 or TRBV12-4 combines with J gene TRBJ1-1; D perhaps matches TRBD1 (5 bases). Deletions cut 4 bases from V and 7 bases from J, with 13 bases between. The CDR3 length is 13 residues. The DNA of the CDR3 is TGTGCCAGCAGTTGGATAGGGGAAATTGAAGCTTTCTTT. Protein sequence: CASSWIGEIEAFF.

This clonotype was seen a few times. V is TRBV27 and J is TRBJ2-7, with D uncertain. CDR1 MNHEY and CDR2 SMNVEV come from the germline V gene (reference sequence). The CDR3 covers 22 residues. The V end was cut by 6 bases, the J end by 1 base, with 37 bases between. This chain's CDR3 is CASSPRRTASVLMGLVSYEQYF. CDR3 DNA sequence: TGTGCCAGCAGCCCCCGGCGGACGGCCTCCGTCCTAATGGGCCTAGTTTCCTACGAGCAGTACTTC.

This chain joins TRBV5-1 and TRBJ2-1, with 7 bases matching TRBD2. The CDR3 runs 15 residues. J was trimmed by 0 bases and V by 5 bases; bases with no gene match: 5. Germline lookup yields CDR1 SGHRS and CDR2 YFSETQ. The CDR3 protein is CASSKGGSSYNEQFF. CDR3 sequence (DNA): TGCGCCAGCAGTAAGGGCGGGAGCTCCTACAATGAGCAGTTCTTC.

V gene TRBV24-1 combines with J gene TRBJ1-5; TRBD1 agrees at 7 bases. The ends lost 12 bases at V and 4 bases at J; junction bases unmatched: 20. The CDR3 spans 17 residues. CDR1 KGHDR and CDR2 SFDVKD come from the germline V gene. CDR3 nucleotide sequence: TGTGCCTTACAGACGTATAAAGAGGGACAGCTGAATCAGCCCCAGCATTTT. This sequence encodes CALQTYKEGQLNQPQHF.

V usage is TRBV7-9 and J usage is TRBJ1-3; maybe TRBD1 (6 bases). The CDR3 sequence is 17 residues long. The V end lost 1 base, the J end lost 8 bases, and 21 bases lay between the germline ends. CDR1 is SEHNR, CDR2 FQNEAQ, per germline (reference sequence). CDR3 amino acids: CASSLVAPPWTDDTIYF. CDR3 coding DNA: TGTGCCAGCAGCTTAGTGGCCCCCCCATGGACAGATGACACCATATATTTT. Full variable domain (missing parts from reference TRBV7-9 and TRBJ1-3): DTGVSQNPRHKITKRGQNVTFRCDPISEHNRLYWYRQTLGQGPEFLTYFQNEAQLEKSRLLSDRFSAERPKGSFSTLEIQRTEQGDSAMYLCASSLVAPPWTDDTIYFGEGSWLTVV.

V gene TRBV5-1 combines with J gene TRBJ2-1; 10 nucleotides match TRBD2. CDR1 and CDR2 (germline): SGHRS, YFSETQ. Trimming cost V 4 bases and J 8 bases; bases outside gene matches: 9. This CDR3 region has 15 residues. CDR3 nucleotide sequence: TGCGCCAGCAGCGACTCTAGCGGGAGAGGGGATGAGCAGTTCTTC. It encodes CASSDSSGRGDEQFF.

The CDR3, as DNA: TGTGCCAGCAGCTTAGTAGTCAACTCCTACGAGCAGTACTTC. Its protein is CASSLVVNSYEQYF. This chain links TRBV7-6 with TRBJ2-7; D is unclear. The CDR3 has 14 residues. Germline lookup yields CDR1 SGHVS and CDR2 FNYEAQ. Trimming pared 1 base from V and 0 bases from J, leaving 7 bases between.

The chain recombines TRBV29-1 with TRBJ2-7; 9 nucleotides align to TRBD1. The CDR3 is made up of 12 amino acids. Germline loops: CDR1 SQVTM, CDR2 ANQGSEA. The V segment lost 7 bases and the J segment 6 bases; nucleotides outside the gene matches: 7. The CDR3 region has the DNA TGCAGCGCAGGGACAGGGCCCGGCGAGCAGTACTTC. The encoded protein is CSAGTGPGEQYF.

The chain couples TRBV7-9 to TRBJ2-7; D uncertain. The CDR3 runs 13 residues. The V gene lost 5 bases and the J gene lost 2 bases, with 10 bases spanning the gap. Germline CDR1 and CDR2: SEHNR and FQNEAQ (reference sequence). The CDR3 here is CASSPPLAYEQYF. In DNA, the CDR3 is TGTGCCAGCAGCCCCCCGTTGGCCTACGAGCAGTACTTC.

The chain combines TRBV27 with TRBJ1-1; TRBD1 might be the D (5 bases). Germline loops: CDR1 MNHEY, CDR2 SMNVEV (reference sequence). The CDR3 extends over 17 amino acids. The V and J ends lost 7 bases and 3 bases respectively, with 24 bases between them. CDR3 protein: CASTPLGVSGRYTEAFF. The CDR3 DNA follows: TGTGCCAGCACTCCGTTAGGGGTTAGTGGTCGATACACTGAAGCTTTCTTT.

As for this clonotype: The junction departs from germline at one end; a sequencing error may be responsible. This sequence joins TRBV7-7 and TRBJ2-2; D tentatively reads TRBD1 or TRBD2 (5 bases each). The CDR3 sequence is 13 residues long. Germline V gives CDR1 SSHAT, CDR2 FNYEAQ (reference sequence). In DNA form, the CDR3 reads TGTGCTAGCAGCCTCGGGACCGCCTCAGAGCTGTTTTTT. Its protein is CASSLGTASELFF.

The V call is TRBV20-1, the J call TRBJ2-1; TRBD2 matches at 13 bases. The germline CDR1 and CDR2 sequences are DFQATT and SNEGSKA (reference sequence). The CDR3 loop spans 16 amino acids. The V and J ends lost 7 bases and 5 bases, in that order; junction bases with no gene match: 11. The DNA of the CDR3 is TGCAGTGTTAGGAGGTCGGGGACTAGCGGGGACAATGAGCAGTTCTTC. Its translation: CSVRRSGTSGDNEQFF.

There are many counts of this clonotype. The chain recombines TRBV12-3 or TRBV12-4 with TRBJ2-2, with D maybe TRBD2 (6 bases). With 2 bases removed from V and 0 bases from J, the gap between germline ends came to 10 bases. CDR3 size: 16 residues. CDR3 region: CASSLMLAANTGELFF. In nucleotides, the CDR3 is TGTGCCAGCAGTTTAATGTTAGCGGCGAACACCGGGGAGCTGTTTTTT.

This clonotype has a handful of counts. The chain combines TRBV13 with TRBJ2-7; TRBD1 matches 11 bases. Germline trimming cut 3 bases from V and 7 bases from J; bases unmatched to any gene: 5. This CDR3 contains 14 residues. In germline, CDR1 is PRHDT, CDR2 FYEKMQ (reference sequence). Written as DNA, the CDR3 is TGTGCCAGCAGCTTTGGACAGGGGGCGGGAGAGCAGTACTTC. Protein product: CASSFGQGAGEQYF.

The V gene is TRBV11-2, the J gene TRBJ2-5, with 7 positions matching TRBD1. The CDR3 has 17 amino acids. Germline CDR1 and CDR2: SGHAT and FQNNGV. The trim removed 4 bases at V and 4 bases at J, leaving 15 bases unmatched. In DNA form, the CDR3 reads TGTGCCAGCAGCTGGGGTGTACAGGGGTGGATGGGAGAGACCCAGTACTTC. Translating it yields CASSWGVQGWMGETQYF.

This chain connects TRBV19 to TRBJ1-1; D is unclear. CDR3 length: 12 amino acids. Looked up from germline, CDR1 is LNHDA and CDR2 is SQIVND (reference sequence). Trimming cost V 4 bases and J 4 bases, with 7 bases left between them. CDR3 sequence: CASSTGSTEAFF. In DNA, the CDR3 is TGTGCCAGTAGTACGGGGAGCACTGAAGCTTTCTTT.

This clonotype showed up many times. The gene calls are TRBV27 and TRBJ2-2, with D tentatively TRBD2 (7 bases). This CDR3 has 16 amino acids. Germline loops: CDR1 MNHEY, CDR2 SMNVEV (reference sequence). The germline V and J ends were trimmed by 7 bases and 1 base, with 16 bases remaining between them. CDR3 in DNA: TGTGCCAGCATAGGGGGGGCTCGCTTGAACACCGGGGAGCTGTTTTTT. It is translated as CASIGGARLNTGELFF.

In DNA, the CDR3 is TGCAGCGTTTTTGGCAGAGGTTTAAACGAGCAGTACTTC. Amino acids: CSVFGRGLNEQYF. This sequence joins TRBV29-1 and TRBJ2-7; D gene unclear. V lost 5 bases, J lost 5 bases, and 16 bases lay in between. This CDR3 contains 13 residues. CDR1 and CDR2 from the germline V gene are SQVTM and ANQGSEA.

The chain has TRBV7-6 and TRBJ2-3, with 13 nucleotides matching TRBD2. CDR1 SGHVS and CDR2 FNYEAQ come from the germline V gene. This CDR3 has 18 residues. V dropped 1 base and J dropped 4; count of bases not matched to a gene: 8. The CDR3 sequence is CASSLDPRTSGSADTQYF. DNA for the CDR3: TGTGCCAGCAGCTTAGACCCGAGGACTAGCGGGAGTGCAGATACGCAGTATTTT.

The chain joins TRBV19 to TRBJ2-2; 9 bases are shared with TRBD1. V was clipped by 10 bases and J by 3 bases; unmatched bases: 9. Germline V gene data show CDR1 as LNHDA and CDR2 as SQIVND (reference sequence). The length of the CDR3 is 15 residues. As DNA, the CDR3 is TGTGCCACCCCGAGACAGGGGGGTTACACCGGGGAGCTGTTTTTT. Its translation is CATPRQGGYTGELFF.

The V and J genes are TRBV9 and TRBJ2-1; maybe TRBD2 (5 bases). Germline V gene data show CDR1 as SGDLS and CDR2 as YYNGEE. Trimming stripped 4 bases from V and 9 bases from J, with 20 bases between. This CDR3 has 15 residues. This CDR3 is CASSPEGPKSGEQFF. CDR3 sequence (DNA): TGTGCCAGCAGCCCCGAGGGCCCCAAAAGTGGTGAGCAGTTCTTC.

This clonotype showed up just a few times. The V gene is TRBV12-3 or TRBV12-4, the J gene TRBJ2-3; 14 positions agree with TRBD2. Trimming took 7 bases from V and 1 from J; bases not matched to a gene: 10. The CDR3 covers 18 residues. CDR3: CASIFSLGLAGGTDTQYF. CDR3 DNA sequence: TGTGCCAGCATCTTTTCTCTGGGACTAGCGGGGGGCACAGATACGCAGTATTTT.

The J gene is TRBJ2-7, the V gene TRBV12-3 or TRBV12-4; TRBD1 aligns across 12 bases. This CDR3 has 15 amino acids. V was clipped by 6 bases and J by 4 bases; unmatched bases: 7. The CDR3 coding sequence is TGTGCCAGCAGAAACGGGACAGGGGGCGAGTACGAGCAGTACTTC. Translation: CASRNGTGGEYEQYF.

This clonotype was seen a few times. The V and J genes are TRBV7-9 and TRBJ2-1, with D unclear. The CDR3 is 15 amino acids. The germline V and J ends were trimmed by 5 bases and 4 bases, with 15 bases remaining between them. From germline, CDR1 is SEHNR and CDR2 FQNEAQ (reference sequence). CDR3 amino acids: CASSQDPRVYNEQFF. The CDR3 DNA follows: TGTGCCAGCAGCCAAGATCCCCGGGTTTACAATGAGCAGTTCTTC.

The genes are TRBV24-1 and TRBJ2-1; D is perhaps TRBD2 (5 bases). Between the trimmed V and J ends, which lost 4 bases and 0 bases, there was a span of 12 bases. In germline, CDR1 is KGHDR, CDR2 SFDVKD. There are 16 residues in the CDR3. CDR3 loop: CATSDRAGLSYNEQFF. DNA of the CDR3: TGTGCCACCAGTGACCGGGCGGGTCTCTCCTACAATGAGCAGTTCTTC.

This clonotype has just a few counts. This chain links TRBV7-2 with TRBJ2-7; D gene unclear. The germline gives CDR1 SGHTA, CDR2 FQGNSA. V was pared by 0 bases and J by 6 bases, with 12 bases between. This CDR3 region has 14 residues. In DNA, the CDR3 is TGTGCCAGCAGCTTAGCCTCCTCAGTAGGCGAGCAGTACTTC. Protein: CASSLASSVGEQYF.

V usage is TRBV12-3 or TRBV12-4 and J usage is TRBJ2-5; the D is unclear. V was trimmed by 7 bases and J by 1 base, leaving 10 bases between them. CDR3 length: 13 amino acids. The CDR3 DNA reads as TGTGCCAGCAAGGCACAGACCCAAGAGACCCAGTACTTC. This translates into CASKAQTQETQYF.

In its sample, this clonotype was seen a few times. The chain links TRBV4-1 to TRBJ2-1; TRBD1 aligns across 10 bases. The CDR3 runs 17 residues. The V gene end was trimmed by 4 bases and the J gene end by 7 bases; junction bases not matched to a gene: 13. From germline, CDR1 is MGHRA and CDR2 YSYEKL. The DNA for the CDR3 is TGCGCCAGCAGCCGGACCTACCGGGACAGGGGACGTAATGAGCAGTTCTTC. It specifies CASSRTYRDRGRNEQFF.